A single sample gave rise to the 28 T cell receptor beta chains below, sequenced in a study of T cells in Graves' hyperthyroidism and ophthalmopathy. TCR beta CDR3 sequences were amplified from RNA transcripts. First-round RT-PCR with HTBI primers amplified the TCR CDR3 region. MiXCR, applied by TCRdb to the multiplex PCR reads, yields one record per CDR3 protein. The sample consists of 500,000 to 600,000 distinct CDR3 sequences, 46% of them appearing once. The material sequenced was peripheral blood or thyroid tissue (not recorded which). All receptors derive from an adult woman with Graves' disease, either hyperthyroidism or ophthalmopathy (not recorded which).

This clonotype was counted a few times. The chain links TRBV4-1 to TRBJ2-7, with D possibly called TRBD1 or TRBD2 (5 bases each). The CDR3 consists of 17 residues. V lost 1 base and J lost 3, with 19 bases in between. Germline V CDR1 and CDR2: MGHRA, YSYEKL. CDR3 bases: TGCGCCAGCAGCCAAGGAGGTCACGGGGACGCTAACTACGAGCAGTACTTC. It translates to CASSQGGHGDANYEQYF.

This sequence joins TRBV9 and TRBJ1-2; 7 bases match TRBD1. Germline CDR1 and CDR2: SGDLS and YYNGEE. CDR3 length: 14 residues. The V and J ends lost 0 bases and 4 bases, in that order; junction bases with no gene match: 3. CDR3 in amino acids: CASSVAQGIYGYTF. The CDR3 coding sequence is TGTGCCAGCAGCGTAGCACAGGGGATCTATGGCTACACCTTC.

The gene calls are TRBV12-5 and TRBJ2-2, with 11 bases matching TRBD2. Germline V gene data show CDR1 as LGHNT and CDR2 as FRNRAP. The CDR3 totals 17 residues. V gave up 1 base and J gave up 2 bases; unmatched junction bases: 3. CDR3 in amino acids: CASGLDSGRVNTGELFF. The CDR3 region has the DNA TGTGCTAGTGGTTTGGATAGCGGGAGGGTAAACACCGGGGAGCTGTTTTTT.

The rearrangement uses TRBV24-1 and TRBJ2-5, with no clear D. The CDR3 runs 14 residues. Between the trimmed V and J ends, which lost 7 bases and 4 bases, there was a span of 15 bases. Per germline, CDR1 KGHDR and CDR2 SFDVKD. For the CDR3, the DNA is TGTGCCACCAGCTCGGATCTTGGGTTAGAGACCCAGTACTTC. It yields the protein CATSSDLGLETQYF.

In nucleotides, the CDR3 is TGCGCCAGCAGCCTCGGCAGCGGGGGGGCTGGTCAGCCCCAGCATTTT. Its translation is CASSLGSGGAGQPQHF. V usage is TRBV5-1 and J usage is TRBJ1-5, with a weak D call TRBD1 (6 bases). Trimming pared 4 bases from V and 6 bases from J, leaving 20 bases between. This CDR3 region has 16 residues. Germline CDR1 SGHRS, CDR2 YFSETQ. The variable domain in full, completed from reference TRBV5-1 and TRBJ1-5, reads KAGVTQTPRYLIKTRGQQVTLSCSPISGHRSVSWYQQTPGQGLQFLFEYFSETQRNKGNFPGRFSGRQFSNSRSEMNVSTLELGDSALYLCASSLGSGGAGQPQHFGDGTRLSIL.

This rearrangement joins TRBV29-1 to TRBJ1-1, with a weak D call TRBD1 (6 bases). V was cut by 6 bases and J by 12 bases, with 20 bases left in between. The CDR3 runs 12 residues. Germline V CDR1 and CDR2: SQVTM, ANQGSEA. The CDR3 protein is CSVSGGGPSTFF. The CDR3 DNA is TGCAGCGTGTCGGGGGGGGGCCCATCAACTTTCTTT. Complete variable domain (other parts from reference TRBV29-1 and TRBJ1-1): SAVISQKPSRDICQRGTSLTIQCQVDSQVTMMFWYRQQPGQSLTLIATANQGSEATYESGFVIDKFPISRPNLTFSTLTVSNMSPEDSSIYLCSVSGGGPSTFFGQGTRLTVV.

The DNA for the CDR3 is TGCAGTGCGGCCGGGACAGGGTATCTAGAGACCCAGTACTTC. As protein: CSAAGTGYLETQYF. The chain is built from TRBV20-1 and TRBJ2-5; 9 positions match TRBD1. V lost 6 bases to trimming and J lost 4 bases; unmatched junction nucleotides: 9. Germline V gives CDR1 DFQATT, CDR2 SNEGSKA (reference sequence). This CDR3 is 14 amino acids long.

The sample holds a few counts of this clonotype. The rearrangement joins TRBV10-3 to TRBJ2-5; no reliable D call. Trimming took off 10 bases at V and 5 bases at J, with 23 bases between the two ends. The germline V gene encodes CDR1 ENHRY and CDR2 SYGVKD. The CDR3 is 15 amino acids. CDR3 DNA sequence: TGTGCCAGCAGCCCCCCCTCGCGCGGTGGTGAGACCCAGTACTTC. Its protein product is CASSPPSRGGETQYF.

V is TRBV10-3 and J is TRBJ1-3; D remains unclear. The CDR3 length is 14 residues. Between the trimmed V and J ends, which lost 3 bases and 0 bases, there was a span of 6 bases. Per the germline V gene, CDR1 is ENHRY and CDR2 is SYGVKD. In DNA form, the CDR3 reads TGTGCCATCAGTGACGTCAACTCTGGAAACACCATATATTTT. Translating it yields CAISDVNSGNTIYF.

V is TRBV13 and J is TRBJ2-7, with TRBD1 identical over 7 bases. V was pared by 5 bases and J by 7 bases, with 14 bases of the junction left unmatched. The CDR3 is 15 residues long. Germline loops: CDR1 PRHDT, CDR2 FYEKMQ (reference sequence). The CDR3 is CASSGQGTDYVEQYF. The CDR3 nucleotides read TGTGCCAGCAGCGGTCAGGGGACAGACTACGTTGAGCAGTACTTC.

This sequence joins TRBV2 and TRBJ2-5, with TRBD2 matching over 7 bases. The V segment lost 2 bases and the J segment 9 bases; nucleotides outside the gene matches: 9. This CDR3 is built from 14 residues. CDR1 and CDR2 from the germline V gene are SNHLY and FYNNEI. CDR3 sequence (DNA): TGTGCCAGCAGTGAAAGGGAGGGGCTTCAGCCCCAGTACTTC. Protein sequence: CASSEREGLQPQYF.

The CDR3 region is CASSSLTGDGNTIYF. In nucleotides, the CDR3 is TGTGCCAGCAGTTCTCTCACAGGGGACGGAAACACCATATATTTT. V usage is TRBV2 and J usage is TRBJ1-3, with 7 nucleotides matching TRBD1. The V segment lost 5 bases and the J segment 4 bases; nucleotides outside the gene matches: 8. This CDR3 is built from 15 residues. Germline CDR1 and CDR2: SNHLY and FYNNEI. Variable domain in full (rest from reference TRBV2 and TRBJ1-3): EPEVTQTPSHQVTQMGQEVILRCVPISNHLYFYWYRQILGQKVEFLVSFYNNEISEKSEIFDDQFSVERPDGSNFTLKIRSTKLEDSAMYFCASSSLTGDGNTIYFGEGSWLTVV.

This clonotype was detected ten times or more. The chain is built from TRBV4-1 and TRBJ2-5; TRBD2 agrees at 10 bases. CDR1 and CDR2 (germline): MGHRA, YSYEKL. This CDR3 spans 18 amino acids. Unmatched junction bases numbered 15, after V lost 0 bases and J lost 8 bases. The CDR3 here is CASSQDSGRGSGRATQYF. For the CDR3, the DNA is TGCGCCAGCAGCCAAGATAGTGGCAGGGGAAGCGGGAGGGCCACCCAGTACTTC.

The gene calls are TRBV20-1 and TRBJ2-2; D call uncertain. Trimming cost V 2 bases and J 3 bases, with 10 bases left between them. Germline assignment: CDR1 DFQATT and CDR2 SNEGSKA (reference sequence). This CDR3 has 14 residues. CDR3 loop: CSARWSQDTGELFF. In nucleotides, the CDR3 is TGCAGTGCTAGATGGTCCCAGGACACCGGGGAGCTGTTTTTT.

V and J are TRBV10-3 and TRBJ2-5; tentatively, D is TRBD1 (6 bases). The CDR3 length is 14 residues. Germline V gene data show CDR1 as ENHRY and CDR2 as SYGVKD. V lost 4 bases and J lost 7, with 16 bases in between. CDR3 protein: CAISGRQERGTQYF. The CDR3 region has the DNA TGTGCCATCAGTGGGAGACAGGAAAGGGGGACCCAGTACTTC.

The V gene is TRBV10-3, the J gene TRBJ1-2; 9 bases line up with TRBD1. There are 16 residues in the CDR3. Trimming at V came to 4 bases and at J to 6 bases, leaving 12 bases not matched to a gene. The germline V gene encodes CDR1 ENHRY and CDR2 SYGVKD. The CDR3 nucleotides are TGTGCCATCAGTGTGACTCAAGACAGGGGGATTGATGGCTACACCTTC. It codes for CAISVTQDRGIDGYTF.

The chain has TRBV7-9 and TRBJ1-3; no clear D gene. This CDR3 comprises 15 residues. Germline V lookup: CDR1 SEHNR, CDR2 FQNEAQ (reference sequence). V gave up 2 bases and J gave up 7 bases, with 15 bases separating them. CDR3 bases: TGTGCCAGCAGCTTATCTGTCCGGGTTGGGAACACCATATATTTT. Translation gives CASSLSVRVGNTIYF.

This chain connects TRBV24-1 to TRBJ1-5, with D perhaps TRBD1 (6 bases). The CDR3 is 17 residues long. Germline V gives CDR1 KGHDR, CDR2 SFDVKD. V was pared by 0 bases and J by 3 bases, with 14 bases between. The CDR3 protein is CATSDLLSQGTNQPQHF. For the CDR3, the DNA is TGTGCCACCAGTGATTTGCTCTCACAGGGAACCAATCAGCCCCAGCATTTT.

To note about this clonotype: A single base separates this from a much larger clone, so it may be a read error. The V call is TRBV5-5, the J call TRBJ1-5, with 9 bases identical to TRBD1. The CDR3 length is 17 residues. CDR1 and CDR2 (germline): SGHKS, YYEKEE (reference sequence). The DNA of the CDR3 is TGTGCCAGCAGCAAGGGGACAGGGACTTATAGCAATCAGCCCGAGCATTTT. It specifies CASSKGTGTYSNQPEHF. Looking up the rest from reference TRBV5-5 and TRBJ1-5 gives the full variable domain: DAGVTQSPTHLIKTRGQQVTLRCSPISGHKSVSWYQQVLGQGPQFIFQYYEKEERGRGNFPDRFSARQFPNYSSELNVNALLLGDSALYLCASSKGTGTYSNQPEHFGDGTRLSIL.

The CDR3 coding sequence is TGTGCCAGCTCACCAAGGGAGAGACAAGAGACCCAGTACTTC. It codes for CASSPRERQETQYF. This sequence joins TRBV18 and TRBJ2-5, with D maybe TRBD2 (5 bases). This CDR3 is built from 14 residues. Germline values: CDR1 KGHSH, CDR2 LQKENI. With 2 bases removed from V and 2 bases from J, the gap between germline ends came to 9 bases.

This clonotype was counted many times. V gene TRBV7-9 combines with J gene TRBJ2-7; D might be TRBD1 (6 bases). Germline V gene data show CDR1 as SEHNR and CDR2 as FQNEAQ (reference sequence). The CDR3 sequence is 14 residues long. V shed 4 bases and J shed 5 bases, with 15 bases lying between them. This CDR3 is CASSSYYEGDEQYF. CDR3 nucleotide sequence: TGTGCCAGCAGCTCCTATTATGAGGGGGACGAGCAGTACTTC.

In regard to this clonotype: The junction departs from the called germline gene at one end, perhaps through a read error. This sequence joins TRBV10-3 and TRBJ1-2; 9 bases fit TRBD1. There are 15 residues in the CDR3. Looked up from germline, CDR1 is ENHRY and CDR2 is SYGVKD. Written as DNA, the CDR3 is TGTGCCAGCAGTGAGTCTTGGACAGGGGTCTATGGCTACACCTTC. Its translation: CASSESWTGVYGYTF.

This clonotype appeared many times. The chain couples TRBV19 to TRBJ2-5; tentatively, D is TRBD1 or TRBD2 (5 bases each). V gave up 8 bases and J gave up 4 bases, with 14 bases separating them. CDR1 is LNHDA, CDR2 SQIVND, per germline (reference sequence). This CDR3 contains 13 residues. For the CDR3, the DNA is TGTGCCAGTTCACCAACGAGGGGAGAGACCCAGTACTTC. It codes for CASSPTRGETQYF.

The chain couples TRBV20-1 to TRBJ1-2; maybe TRBD1 (5 bases). The germline CDR1 and CDR2 sequences are DFQATT and SNEGSKA (reference sequence). V was trimmed by 5 bases and J by 2 bases, leaving 15 bases between them. The CDR3 spans 14 residues. CDR3 region: CSAESGAVNYGYTF. The CDR3 region has the DNA TGCAGTGCTGAGAGCGGGGCGGTCAACTATGGCTACACCTTC.

V is TRBV20-1 and J is TRBJ1-4; tentative D call: TRBD1 (5 bases). With 6 bases removed from V and 6 bases from J, the gap between germline ends came to 17 bases. The germline V gene encodes CDR1 DFQATT and CDR2 SNEGSKA (reference sequence). This CDR3 has 14 amino acids. The CDR3 sequence is CSAAGGASDEKLFF. CDR3 DNA sequence: TGCAGTGCCGCGGGGGGAGCTTCGGATGAAAAACTGTTTTTT.

This clonotype has a count of ten or more. The CDR3 region is CASSESSWSSYEQYF. In DNA form, the CDR3 reads TGCGCCAGCAGTGAGTCGTCATGGAGCTCCTACGAGCAGTACTTC. This chain connects TRBV10-2 to TRBJ2-7; D gene unclear. This CDR3 is 15 amino acids long. CDR1 WSHSY and CDR2 SAAADI come from the germline V gene. Trimming removed 0 bases from V and 0 bases from J, with 9 bases in between.

The J gene is TRBJ2-5, the V gene TRBV9; 8 bases line up with TRBD2. Germline V gene data show CDR1 as SGDLS and CDR2 as YYNGEE. The CDR3 length is 13 residues. After removal of 3 bases from V and 3 bases from J, the junction contained 1 base not matched to a gene. The CDR3: CASSAGGEETQYF. CDR3 sequence (DNA): TGTGCCAGCAGCGCGGGAGGGGAAGAGACCCAGTACTTC.

The J gene is TRBJ1-6, the V gene TRBV6-5, with a weak D call TRBD1 (5 bases). CDR3 length equals 13 residues. Trimming shortened V by 8 bases and J by 8 bases, and 13 bases separated the two germline ends. Germline CDR1 and CDR2: MNHEY and SVGAGI. DNA of the CDR3: TGTGCCAGCGGCATAGGGGTTGATTCACCCCTCCACTTT. The encoded protein is CASGIGVDSPLHF.